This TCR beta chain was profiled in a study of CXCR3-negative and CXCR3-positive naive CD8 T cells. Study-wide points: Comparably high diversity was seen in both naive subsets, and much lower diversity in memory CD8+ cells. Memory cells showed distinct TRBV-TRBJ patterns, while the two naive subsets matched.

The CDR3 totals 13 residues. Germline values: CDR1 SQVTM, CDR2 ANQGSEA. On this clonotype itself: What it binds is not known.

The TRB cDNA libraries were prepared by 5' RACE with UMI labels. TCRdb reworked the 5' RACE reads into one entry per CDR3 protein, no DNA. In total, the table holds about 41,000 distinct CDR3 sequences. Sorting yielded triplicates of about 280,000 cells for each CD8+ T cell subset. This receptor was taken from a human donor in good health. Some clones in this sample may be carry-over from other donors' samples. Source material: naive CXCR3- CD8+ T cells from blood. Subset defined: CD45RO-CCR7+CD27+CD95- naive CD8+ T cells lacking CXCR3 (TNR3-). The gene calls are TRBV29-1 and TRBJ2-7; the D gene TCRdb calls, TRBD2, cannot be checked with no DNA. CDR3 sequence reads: CSVERDSSYEQYF.